Shown below are 12 T cell receptor beta chains from a single sample sequenced in a study of blood T cell repertoires in COVID-19. TCRdb's table, derived via immunoSEQ multiplex PCR, lists solely in-frame clones and lacks some. The sample contains roughly 160,000 clones, about 88% of which appear only once. Material: peripheral blood. These receptors were taken from a man between 60 and 70 years old with COVID-19, enrolled during active disease.

This chain connects TRBV9 to TRBJ2-1, with 10 positions matching TRBD1. CDR1 SGDLS and CDR2 YYNGEE come from the germline V gene. Trimming at V came to 1 base and at J to 7 bases, leaving 5 bases not matched to a gene. The CDR3 is 15 residues long. The CDR3 coding sequence is TGTGCCAGCAGCGTAACCGGGACAGGGGTAAATGAGCAGTTCTTC. This encodes CASSVTGTGVNEQFF.

V and J are TRBV7-3 and TRBJ2-1; TRBD2 aligns across 11 bases. Germline CDR1 reads SGHTA; CDR2 reads FQGTGA. CDR3 length: 15 amino acids. The trim removed 2 bases at V and 6 bases at J, leaving 3 bases unmatched. The chain's CDR3 is CASSLALAGANEQFF. In DNA form, the CDR3 reads TGTGCCAGCAGCTTAGCACTAGCGGGAGCCAATGAGCAGTTCTTC.

V and J are TRBV20-1 and TRBJ1-1; 8 bases fit TRBD1. Trimming cost V 3 bases and J 8 bases; bases outside gene matches: 8. This CDR3 spans 13 amino acids. Germline V gives CDR1 DFQATT, CDR2 SNEGSKA (reference sequence). CDR3 in amino acids: CSASGSGGVEAFF. Here the CDR3 DNA reads TGCAGTGCTAGTGGGTCAGGGGGCGTCGAAGCTTTCTTT.

The chain is built from TRBV6-5 and TRBJ2-1, with TRBD1 matching over 8 bases. This CDR3 has 15 amino acids. Germline assignment: CDR1 MNHEY and CDR2 SVGAGI. Losses at the gene ends were 6 bases for V and 6 bases for J; bases not matched to a gene: 10. CDR3 region: CASRPRTGTANEQFF. The CDR3 DNA follows: TGTGCCAGCAGGCCTCGGACAGGGACGGCCAATGAGCAGTTCTTC.

V usage is TRBV10-3 and J usage is TRBJ2-3; 9 bases match TRBD2. This CDR3 is built from 15 residues. Trimming removed 2 bases from V and 3 bases from J; junction bases left unmatched: 3. Germline-derived CDR1 and CDR2 are ENHRY and SYGVKD. The CDR3 nucleotides are TGTGCCATCAGTGAGATGGGACTAGCAACAGATACGCAGTATTTT. The encoded protein is CAISEMGLATDTQYF.

The gene calls are TRBV19 and TRBJ2-7, with TRBD2 matching over 7 bases. The CDR3 is 15 residues long. V gave up 7 bases and J gave up 5 bases; unmatched junction bases: 14. Germline CDR1 LNHDA, CDR2 SQIVND (reference sequence). This CDR3 reads CASTRSGGKQNEQYF. In DNA, the CDR3 is TGTGCCAGTACCAGGTCGGGGGGTAAGCAGAACGAGCAGTACTTC.

The chain employs TRBV4-2 and TRBJ1-5; a possible D gene is TRBD1 (6 bases). Germline CDR1 and CDR2: LGHNA and YNFKEQ. CDR3 length: 18 amino acids. The V and J ends lost 0 bases and 3 bases respectively, with 18 bases between them. DNA for the CDR3: TGTGCCAGCAGCCAAGAAAGCGGCAGGGGTTTCTCCAATCAGCCCCAGCATTTT. It yields the protein CASSQESGRGFSNQPQHF.

This chain joins TRBV19 and TRBJ1-3; no reliable D call. CDR3 length: 14 amino acids. Germline V gives CDR1 LNHDA, CDR2 SQIVND (reference sequence). V was cut by 5 bases and J by 2 bases, with 10 bases left in between. The chain's CDR3 is CASSRRTPGNTIYF. The CDR3 DNA sequence: TGTGCCAGTAGTCGTCGGACTCCTGGAAACACCATATATTTT.

This chain's CDR3 is CASSVGQGDYEQYF. CDR3 nucleotides: TGTGCCAGCAGCGTAGGACAGGGGGACTACGAGCAGTACTTC. V and J are TRBV7-9 and TRBJ2-7, with 10 positions matching TRBD1. CDR1 SEHNR and CDR2 FQNEAQ come from the germline V gene (reference sequence). This CDR3 contains 14 residues. V gave up 5 bases and J gave up 3 bases; unmatched junction bases: 4.

This clone was seen a few times. The V call is TRBV2, the J call TRBJ2-1, with 14 bases fitting TRBD2. Germline-derived CDR1 and CDR2 are SNHLY and FYNNEI. The CDR3 runs to 17 residues. Trimming cost V 6 bases and J 7 bases; bases outside gene matches: 11. CDR3 in DNA: TGTGCCAGCAGAGAGGGGACTAGCGGGAGAGAGGGGAATGAGCAGTTCTTC. It codes for CASREGTSGREGNEQFF.

The rearrangement uses TRBV6-2 or TRBV6-3 and TRBJ2-7; D uncertain. Germline CDR1 is MNHEY and CDR2 is SVGEGT. CDR3 length: 18 residues. V lost 6 bases and J lost 12, with 36 bases in between. CDR3 loop: CASSLPGVNSPRWSVRYF. The CDR3 DNA reads as TGTGCCAGCAGCCTACCGGGTGTGAACTCCCCCCGATGGTCGGTTCGGTACTTC.

This clone came up a few times. The chain joins TRBV5-5 to TRBJ1-1; 7 bases align to TRBD1. Trimming at V came to 5 bases and at J to 0 bases, leaving 7 bases not matched to a gene. Germline V gene lookup returns CDR1 SGHKS and CDR2 YYEKEE (reference sequence). This CDR3 has 15 amino acids. The CDR3, as DNA: TGTGCCAGCAGGGCAATGGGACAGATGAACACTGAAGCTTTCTTT. Its protein is CASRAMGQMNTEAFF.